The source of this T cell receptor (beta chain) is a study of blood T cell repertoires in COVID-19. About the research overall: The United States, Italy and Spain were the sources of the acute and convalescent COVID-19 samples. Nucleic acid was either cDNA or gDNA, and it came from T cells, B-cell-depleted T cells, or PBMCs.

CDR1 and CDR2 from the germline V gene are SGDLS and YYNGEE. Germline trimming cut 2 bases from V and 5 bases from J; bases unmatched to any gene: 5. The CDR3 is 14 amino acids. Assay: immunoSEQ multiplex PCR; the TCRdb copy retains only in-frame clones and omits some. Of 90,000 to 100,000 clones listed, approximately 85% are singletons. The receptor was isolated from a human donor in a cohort sampled during active COVID-19. V usage is TRBV9 and J usage is TRBJ2-7, with 9 bases lining up with TRBD2. Sequences were obtained from peripheral blood. The CDR3 DNA follows: TGTGCCAGCAGCGTTAGCGGGAGTGTGGACGAGCAGTACTTC. This gives the protein CASSVSGSVDEQYF.